The 9 T cell receptor beta chains below were found in one sample sequenced in a study of CD8 T cells in ankylosing spondylitis. TCRdb redid the calling of the 5' RACE reads with MiXCR, one entry per CDR3 protein. In the table there are roughly 130,000 distinct CDR3 sequences, roughly 13% of which are singletons. Sequencing was performed on blood, either unsorted or a sorted T cell fraction (not recorded which). These receptors were taken from a female donor with ankylosing spondylitis or in good health (not recorded which).

This clonotype was seen many times. The gene calls are TRBV5-6 and TRBJ2-1; D not resolved. The germline V gene has CDR1 SGHDT and CDR2 YYEEEE. The CDR3 is 13 residues long. V gave up 0 bases and J gave up 7 bases, with 8 bases separating them. The DNA for the CDR3 is TGTGCCAGCAGCTTGGGACGGCCAAATGAGCAGTTCTTC. This gives the protein CASSLGRPNEQFF.

This clonotype was found many times. This chain uses TRBV5-1 with TRBJ2-2; a possible D gene is TRBD1 (6 bases). CDR1 and CDR2 from the germline V gene are SGHRS and YFSETQ. V lost 8 bases, J lost 3 bases, and 11 bases lay in between. The length of the CDR3 is 13 residues. The CDR3 DNA reads TGCGCCAGTCGGACAGCGGACACCGGGGAGCTGTTTTTT. This translates into CASRTADTGELFF.

This clonotype has only a few counts. The chain couples TRBV29-1 to TRBJ2-1; the match to TRBD2 covers 7 bases. The CDR3 is 15 residues long. Germline CDR1 reads SQVTM; CDR2 reads ANQGSEA. Losses at the gene ends were 1 base for V and 1 base for J; bases not matched to a gene: 4. CDR3 bases: TGCAGCGTTGAAGGCGGGAGAAATTCCTACAATGAGCAGTTCTTC. Its translation: CSVEGGRNSYNEQFF.

Of note for this clonotype: This may stem from a read error, because a much larger clone lies one nucleotide away. The J gene is TRBJ2-2, the V gene TRBV5-1; D is uncertain. This CDR3 region has 15 residues. V lost 4 bases and J 6 bases, leaving 16 bases between the germline ends. Germline V lookup: CDR1 SGHRS, CDR2 YFSETQ. For the CDR3, the DNA is TGCGCCAGCAGCCCCTCTCTAGAATGCGCCGGGGAGCTGTTTTTT. Encoded protein: CASSPSLECAGELFF.

This clonotype has at least ten counts. The chain recombines TRBV20-1 with TRBJ2-7; the D gene is possibly TRBD2 (5 bases). V was shortened by 0 bases and J by 2 bases, with 14 bases between the two germline ends. CDR1 and CDR2 from the germline V gene are DFQATT and SNEGSKA (reference sequence). The CDR3 contains 15 residues. CDR3 nucleotide sequence: TGCAGTGCTAGAGACCGGACTCTTGTTGCCTACGAGCAGTACTTC. Residues: CSARDRTLVAYEQYF.

In this sample, this clonotype turned up many times. The chain employs TRBV29-1 and TRBJ1-1; D is unresolved. CDR1 and CDR2 (germline): SQVTM, ANQGSEA. The V end lost 3 bases, the J end lost 0 bases, and 8 bases lay between the germline ends. The CDR3 has 13 residues. CDR3 loop: CSVERALNTEAFF. The CDR3 nucleotides read TGCAGCGTTGAGCGGGCCCTGAACACTGAAGCTTTCTTT. Complete variable domain (other parts from reference TRBV29-1 and TRBJ1-1): SAVISQKPSRDICQRGTSLTIQCQVDSQVTMMFWYRQQPGQSLTLIATANQGSEATYESGFVIDKFPISRPNLTFSTLTVSNMSPEDSSIYLCSVERALNTEAFFGQGTRLTVV.

In this sample, this clonotype turned up many times. The chain links TRBV7-9 to TRBJ2-7; 9 nucleotides agree with TRBD2. Per germline, CDR1 SEHNR and CDR2 FQNEAQ (reference sequence). With 4 bases clipped from V and 6 bases from J, the junction kept 10 bases outside the gene matches. This CDR3 is 15 amino acids long. CDR3 region: CASSWGDSGSGEQYF. The CDR3 DNA sequence: TGTGCCAGCAGCTGGGGAGATAGCGGGAGTGGCGAGCAGTACTTC.

Worth noting for this clonotype: The junction departs from the called germline gene at one end, perhaps through a read error. This chain links TRBV29-1 with TRBJ2-7; the match to TRBD2 covers 7 bases. Germline CDR1 SQVTM, CDR2 ANQGSEA. The CDR3 length is 12 residues. As DNA, the CDR3 is TGCAGCGTTGACGGGTGGGACTACCAGCAGTACTTC. As protein: CSVDGWDYQQYF.

This rearrangement joins TRBV29-1 to TRBJ2-2; 11 bases align to TRBD1. CDR1 SQVTM and CDR2 ANQGSEA come from the germline V gene. The CDR3 consists of 14 residues. V was clipped by 6 bases and J by 1 base; unmatched bases: 1. The CDR3: CSVGQGVNTGELFF. CDR3 nucleotide sequence: TGCAGCGTGGGACAGGGGGTGAACACCGGGGAGCTGTTTTTT.